This T cell receptor (beta chain) derives from a study of TIL therapy for anti-PD-1-resistant metastatic lung cancer. The wider study: Tumors had a median PD-L1 proportion score of 6%. Median tumor mutation burden was roughly 1.4 mutations per megabase.

Time point specified: pre-treatment sample, taken before nivolumab and TIL therapy. Sequencing used immunoSEQ v3. Assay: immunoSEQ multiplex PCR; the TCRdb copy retains only in-frame clones and omits some. The sample consists of some 45,000 clones, approximately 86% of them appearing once. V lost 2 bases and J lost 2, with 9 bases in between. The length of the CDR3 is 14 residues. Germline lookup yields CDR1 SGHDT and CDR2 YYEEEE. General study results and limits: Patients were highly selected, enriched for treatment-naive, never-smoker and oncogene-addicted cases. After infusion, TIL clonotypes partly replaced peripheral T cells and declined over months.

To note about this clone: Its antigen is undetermined.

V gene TRBV5-6 combines with J gene TRBJ2-3; D call uncertain. Sequencing was performed on blood, taken at baseline. This TCR was sampled from a person aged 25-85 years with non-small cell lung cancer. DNA for the CDR3: TGTGCCAGCAGCTTAGTCAGTACCACAGATACGCAGTATTTT. This sequence encodes CASSLVSTTDTQYF.